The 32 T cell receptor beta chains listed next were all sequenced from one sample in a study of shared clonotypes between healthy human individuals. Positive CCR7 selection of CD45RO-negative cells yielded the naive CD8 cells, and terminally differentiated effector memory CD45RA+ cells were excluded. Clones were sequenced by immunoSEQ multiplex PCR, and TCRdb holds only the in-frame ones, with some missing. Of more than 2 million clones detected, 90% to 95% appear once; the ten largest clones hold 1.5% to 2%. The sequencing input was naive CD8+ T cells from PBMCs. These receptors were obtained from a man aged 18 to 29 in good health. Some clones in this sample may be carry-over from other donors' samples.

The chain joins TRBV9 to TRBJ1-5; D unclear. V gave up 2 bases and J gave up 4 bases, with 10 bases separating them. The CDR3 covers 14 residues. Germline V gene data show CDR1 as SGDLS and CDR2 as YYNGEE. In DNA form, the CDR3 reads TGTGCCAGCAGCGTGGGCGAGAGAAATCAGCCCCAGCATTTT. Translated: CASSVGERNQPQHF.

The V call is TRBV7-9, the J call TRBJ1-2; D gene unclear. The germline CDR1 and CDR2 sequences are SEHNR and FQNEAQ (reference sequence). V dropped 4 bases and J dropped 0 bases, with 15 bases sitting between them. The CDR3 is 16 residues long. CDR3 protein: CASSSRRAESNYGYTF. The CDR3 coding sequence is TGTGCCAGCAGCTCCAGGAGGGCGGAGTCTAACTATGGCTACACCTTC.

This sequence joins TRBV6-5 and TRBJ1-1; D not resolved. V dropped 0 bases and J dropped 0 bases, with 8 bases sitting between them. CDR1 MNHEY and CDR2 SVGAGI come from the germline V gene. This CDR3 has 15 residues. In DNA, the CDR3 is TGTGCCAGCAGTTACTCGCCGGGGATGAACACTGAAGCTTTCTTT. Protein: CASSYSPGMNTEAFF.

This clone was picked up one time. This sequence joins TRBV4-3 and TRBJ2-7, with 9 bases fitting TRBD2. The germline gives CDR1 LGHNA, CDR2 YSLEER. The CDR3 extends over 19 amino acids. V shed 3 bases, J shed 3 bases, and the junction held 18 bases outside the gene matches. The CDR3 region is CASSQPRTSESRGDYEQYF. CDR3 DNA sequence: TGCGCCAGCAGCCAGCCTAGGACTAGCGAGAGTCGAGGCGACTACGAGCAGTACTTC.

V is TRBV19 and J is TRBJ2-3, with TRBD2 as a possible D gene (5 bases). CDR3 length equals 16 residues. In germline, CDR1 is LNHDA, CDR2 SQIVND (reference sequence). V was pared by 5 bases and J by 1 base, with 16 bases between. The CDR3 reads CASSARVLAGTDTQYF. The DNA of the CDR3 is TGTGCCAGTAGTGCCCGGGTCCTAGCCGGCACAGATACGCAGTATTTT. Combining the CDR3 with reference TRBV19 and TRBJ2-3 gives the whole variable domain DGGITQSPKYLFRKEGQNVTLSCEQNLNHDAMYWYRQDPGQGLRLIYYSQIVNDFQKGDIAEGYSVSREKKESFPLTVTSAQKNPTAFYLCASSARVLAGTDTQYFGPGTRLTVL.

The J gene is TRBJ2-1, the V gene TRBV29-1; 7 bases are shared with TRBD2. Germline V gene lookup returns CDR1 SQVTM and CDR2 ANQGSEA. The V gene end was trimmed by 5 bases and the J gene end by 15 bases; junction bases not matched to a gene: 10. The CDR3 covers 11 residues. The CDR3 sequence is CSVRYGEGGFF. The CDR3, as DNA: TGCAGCGTTCGTTACGGGGAGGGAGGGTTCTTC.

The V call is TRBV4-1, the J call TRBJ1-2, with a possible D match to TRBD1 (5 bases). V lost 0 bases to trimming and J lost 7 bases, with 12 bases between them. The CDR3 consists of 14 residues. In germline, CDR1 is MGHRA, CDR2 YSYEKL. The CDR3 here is CASSQDRSGFGYTF. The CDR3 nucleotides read TGCGCCAGCAGCCAAGATCGTTCAGGGTTTGGCTACACCTTC.

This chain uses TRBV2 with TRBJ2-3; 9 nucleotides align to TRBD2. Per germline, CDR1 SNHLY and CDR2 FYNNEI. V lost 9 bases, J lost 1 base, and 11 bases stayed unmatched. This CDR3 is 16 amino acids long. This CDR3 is CARGTSRGLGTDTQYF. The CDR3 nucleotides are TGTGCCAGGGGGACTAGCAGGGGCCTCGGCACAGATACGCAGTATTTT.

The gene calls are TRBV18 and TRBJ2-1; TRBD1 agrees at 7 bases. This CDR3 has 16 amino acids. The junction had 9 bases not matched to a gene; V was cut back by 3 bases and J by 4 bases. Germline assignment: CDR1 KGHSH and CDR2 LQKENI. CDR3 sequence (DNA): TGTGCCAGCTCACCCCCTGACAGGGTTTATTACAATGAGCAGTTCTTC. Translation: CASSPPDRVYYNEQFF.

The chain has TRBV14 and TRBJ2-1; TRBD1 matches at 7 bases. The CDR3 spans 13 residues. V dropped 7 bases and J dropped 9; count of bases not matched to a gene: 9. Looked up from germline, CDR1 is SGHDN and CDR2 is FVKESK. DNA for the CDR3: TGTGCCAGCACCCCTAGCTGGGACAGTGAGCAGTTCTTC. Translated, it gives CASTPSWDSEQFF.

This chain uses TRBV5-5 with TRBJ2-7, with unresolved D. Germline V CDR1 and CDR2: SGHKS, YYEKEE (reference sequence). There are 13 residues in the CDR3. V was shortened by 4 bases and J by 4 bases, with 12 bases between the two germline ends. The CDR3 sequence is CASSMEGFYEQYF. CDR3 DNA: TGTGCCAGCAGCATGGAAGGGTTTTACGAGCAGTACTTC.

The CDR3 is CASSHSGTNYYNEQFF. The CDR3 region has the DNA TGCGCCAGCAGCCACTCCGGGACAAACTACTACAATGAGCAGTTCTTC. The chain employs TRBV5-1 and TRBJ2-1, with a weak D call TRBD1 (6 bases). Germline CDR1 and CDR2: SGHRS and YFSETQ. The CDR3 loop spans 16 amino acids. V dropped 4 bases and J dropped 3 bases, with 17 bases sitting between them.

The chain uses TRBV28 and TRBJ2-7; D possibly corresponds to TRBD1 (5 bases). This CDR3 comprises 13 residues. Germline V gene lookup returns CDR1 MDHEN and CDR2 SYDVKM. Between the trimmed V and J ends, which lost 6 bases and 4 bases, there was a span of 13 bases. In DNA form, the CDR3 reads TGTGCCAGCAGAATTAGGGGATCGTACGAGCAGTACTTC. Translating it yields CASRIRGSYEQYF. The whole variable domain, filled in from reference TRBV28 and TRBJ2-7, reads DVKVTQSSRYLVKRTGEKVFLECVQDMDHENMFWYRQDPGLGLRLIYFSYDVKMKEKGDIPEGYSVSREKKERFSLILESASTNQTSMYLCASRIRGSYEQYFGPGTRLTVT.

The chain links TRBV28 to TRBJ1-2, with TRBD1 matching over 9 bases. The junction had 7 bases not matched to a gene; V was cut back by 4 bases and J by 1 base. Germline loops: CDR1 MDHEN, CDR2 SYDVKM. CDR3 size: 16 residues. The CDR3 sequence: CASSSWGQGDNYGYTF. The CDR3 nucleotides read TGTGCCAGCAGTTCCTGGGGACAGGGAGATAACTATGGCTACACCTTC.

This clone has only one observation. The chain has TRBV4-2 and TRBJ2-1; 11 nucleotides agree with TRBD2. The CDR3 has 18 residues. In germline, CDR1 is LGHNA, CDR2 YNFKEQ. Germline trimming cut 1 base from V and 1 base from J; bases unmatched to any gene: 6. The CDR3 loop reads CASSQGLAGRRSYNEQFF. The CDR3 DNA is TGTGCCAGCAGCCAAGGACTAGCGGGAAGGAGATCCTACAATGAGCAGTTCTTC.

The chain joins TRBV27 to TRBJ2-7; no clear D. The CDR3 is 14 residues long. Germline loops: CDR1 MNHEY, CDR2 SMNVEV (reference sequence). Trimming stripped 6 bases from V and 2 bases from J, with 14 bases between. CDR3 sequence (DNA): TGTGCCAGCAGCCCGGTGGGGTCCCCCTACGAGCAGTACTTC. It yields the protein CASSPVGSPYEQYF.

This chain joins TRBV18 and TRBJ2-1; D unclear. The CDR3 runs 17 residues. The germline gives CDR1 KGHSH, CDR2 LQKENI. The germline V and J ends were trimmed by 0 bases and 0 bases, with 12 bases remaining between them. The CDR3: CASSPPRVGSSYNEQFF. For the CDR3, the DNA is TGTGCCAGCTCACCACCTAGGGTGGGAAGCTCCTACAATGAGCAGTTCTTC.

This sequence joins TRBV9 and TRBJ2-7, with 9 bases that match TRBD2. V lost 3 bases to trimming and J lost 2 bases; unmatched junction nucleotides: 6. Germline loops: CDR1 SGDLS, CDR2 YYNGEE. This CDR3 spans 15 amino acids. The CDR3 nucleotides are TGTGCCAGCAGCGCTTCGGGACTAGCCCCCTACGAGCAGTACTTC. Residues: CASSASGLAPYEQYF. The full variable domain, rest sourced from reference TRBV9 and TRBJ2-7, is DSGVTQTPKHLITATGQRVTLRCSPRSGDLSVYWYQQSLDQGLQFLIQYYNGEERAKGNILERFSAQQFPDLHSELNLSSLELGDSALYFCASSASGLAPYEQYFGPGTRLTVT.

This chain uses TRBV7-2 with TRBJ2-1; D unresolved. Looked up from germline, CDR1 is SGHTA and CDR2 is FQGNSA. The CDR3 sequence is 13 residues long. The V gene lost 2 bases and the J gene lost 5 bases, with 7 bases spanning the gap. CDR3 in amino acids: CASSLLGNNEQFF. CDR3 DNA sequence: TGTGCCAGCAGCTTACTAGGGAACAATGAGCAGTTCTTC.

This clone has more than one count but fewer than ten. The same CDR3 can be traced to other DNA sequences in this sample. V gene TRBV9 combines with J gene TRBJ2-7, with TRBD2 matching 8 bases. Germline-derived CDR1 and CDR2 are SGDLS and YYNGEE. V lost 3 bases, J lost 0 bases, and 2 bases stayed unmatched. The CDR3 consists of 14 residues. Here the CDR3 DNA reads TGTGCCAGCAGCGCCGGGACTAGCTCCTACGAGCAGTACTTC. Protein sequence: CASSAGTSSYEQYF.

CDR3 residues: CASSLSQGWETQYF. For the CDR3, the DNA is TGCGCCAGCAGCTTGTCTCAGGGGTGGGAGACCCAGTACTTC. The chain is built from TRBV5-1 and TRBJ2-5; D possibly corresponds to TRBD1 (6 bases). This CDR3 is 14 amino acids long. Deletions cut 1 base from V and 5 bases from J, with 12 bases between. Germline CDR1 reads SGHRS; CDR2 reads YFSETQ.

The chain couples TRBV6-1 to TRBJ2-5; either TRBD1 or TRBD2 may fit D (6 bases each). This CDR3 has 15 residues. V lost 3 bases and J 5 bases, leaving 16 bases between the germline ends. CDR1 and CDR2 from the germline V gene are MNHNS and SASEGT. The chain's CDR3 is CASSDRGVMVETQYF. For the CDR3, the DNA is TGTGCCAGCAGTGATAGGGGGGTAATGGTCGAGACCCAGTACTTC.

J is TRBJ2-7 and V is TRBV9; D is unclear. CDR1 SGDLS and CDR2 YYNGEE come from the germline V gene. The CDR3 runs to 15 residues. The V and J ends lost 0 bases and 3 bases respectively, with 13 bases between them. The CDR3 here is CASSVGSSRNYEQYF. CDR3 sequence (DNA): TGTGCCAGCAGCGTAGGGAGTTCCCGAAACTACGAGCAGTACTTC.

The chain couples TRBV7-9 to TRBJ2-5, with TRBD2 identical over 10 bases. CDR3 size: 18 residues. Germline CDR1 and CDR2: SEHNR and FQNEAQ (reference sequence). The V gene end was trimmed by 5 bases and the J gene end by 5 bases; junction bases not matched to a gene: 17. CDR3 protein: CASSPPWASGRYWETQYF. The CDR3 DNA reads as TGTGCCAGCAGCCCCCCGTGGGCTAGCGGGAGATATTGGGAGACCCAGTACTTC. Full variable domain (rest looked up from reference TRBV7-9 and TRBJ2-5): DTGVSQNPRHKITKRGQNVTFRCDPISEHNRLYWYRQTLGQGPEFLTYFQNEAQLEKSRLLSDRFSAERPKGSFSTLEIQRTEQGDSAMYLCASSPPWASGRYWETQYFGPGTRLLVL.

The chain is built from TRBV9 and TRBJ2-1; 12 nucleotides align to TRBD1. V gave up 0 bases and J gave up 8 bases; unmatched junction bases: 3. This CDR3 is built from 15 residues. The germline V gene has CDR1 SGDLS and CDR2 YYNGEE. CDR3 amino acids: CASSVEGQGADEQFF. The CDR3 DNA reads TGTGCCAGCAGCGTAGAGGGACAGGGGGCCGATGAGCAGTTCTTC.

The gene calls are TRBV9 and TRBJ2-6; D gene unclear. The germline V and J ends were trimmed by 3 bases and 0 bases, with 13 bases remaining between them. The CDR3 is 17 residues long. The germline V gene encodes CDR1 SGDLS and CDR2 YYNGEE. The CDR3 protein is CASSEPIDHSGANVLTF. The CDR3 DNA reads TGTGCCAGCAGCGAGCCAATTGACCACTCTGGGGCCAACGTCCTGACTTTC. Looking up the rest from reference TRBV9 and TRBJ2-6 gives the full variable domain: DSGVTQTPKHLITATGQRVTLRCSPRSGDLSVYWYQQSLDQGLQFLIQYYNGEERAKGNILERFSAQQFPDLHSELNLSSLELGDSALYFCASSEPIDHSGANVLTFGAGSRLTVL.

This CDR3 is CASSQKGQGAQNEKLFF. In nucleotides, the CDR3 is TGCGCCAGCAGCCAAAAGGGGCAGGGGGCGCAAAATGAAAAACTGTTTTTT. The chain recombines TRBV4-1 with TRBJ1-4, with TRBD1 identical over 8 bases. The V gene end was trimmed by 2 bases and the J gene end by 5 bases; junction bases not matched to a gene: 10. The CDR3 has 17 residues. The germline CDR1 and CDR2 sequences are MGHRA and YSYEKL.

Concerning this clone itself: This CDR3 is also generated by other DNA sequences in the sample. CDR3 DNA sequence: TGTGCCAGCAGCTTAGGGACGGGGAGCTCCTACGAGCAGTACTTC. Amino acid sequence: CASSLGTGSSYEQYF. The chain has TRBV11-2 and TRBJ2-7; TRBD2 might be the D (5 bases). Germline-derived CDR1 and CDR2 are SGHAT and FQNNGV. This CDR3 is 15 amino acids long. Between the trimmed V and J ends, which lost 1 base and 0 bases, there was a span of 10 bases.

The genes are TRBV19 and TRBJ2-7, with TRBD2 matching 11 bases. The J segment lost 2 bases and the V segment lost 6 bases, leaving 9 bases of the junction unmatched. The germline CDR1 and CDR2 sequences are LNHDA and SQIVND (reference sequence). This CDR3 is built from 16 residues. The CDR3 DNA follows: TGTGCCAGTAGGGCAAGCCTAGCGGGAGGAACCTACGAGCAGTACTTC. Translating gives CASRASLAGGTYEQYF.

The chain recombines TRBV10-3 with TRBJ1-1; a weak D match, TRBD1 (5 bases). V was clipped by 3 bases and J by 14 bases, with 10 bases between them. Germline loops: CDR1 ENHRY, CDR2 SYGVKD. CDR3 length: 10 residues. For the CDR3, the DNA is TGTGCCATCAGTGATGGGGGGTTCTTCTTT. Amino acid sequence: CAISDGGFFF.

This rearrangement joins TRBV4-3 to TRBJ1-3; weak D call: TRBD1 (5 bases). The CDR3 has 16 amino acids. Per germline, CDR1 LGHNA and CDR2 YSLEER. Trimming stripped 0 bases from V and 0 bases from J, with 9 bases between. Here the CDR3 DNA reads TGCGCCAGCAGCCAAGATCGGGGGTTCTCTGGAAACACCATATATTTT. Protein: CASSQDRGFSGNTIYF.

The DNA for the CDR3 is TGTGCCAGCAGCGAACCGGGAAATTGGACCTACGAGCAGTACTTC. Its translation is CASSEPGNWTYEQYF. The genes are TRBV6-1 and TRBJ2-5, with D tentatively TRBD2 (5 bases). The last part of the DNA fits TRBJ2-7 better; the J call may be wrong. The CDR3 spans 15 residues. The germline V gene has CDR1 MNHNS and CDR2 SASEGT.